These 10 T cell receptor beta chains came from one sample sequenced in a study of T cell changes during pregnancy in multiple sclerosis. Repertoires were generated with immunoSEQ multiplex PCR, while TCRdb's copy carries only in-frame clones and drops some. This table holds 75,000 to 95,000 clones, around 92% found once. The source material was peripheral blood, sampled after pregnancy. The receptors stem from a female donor with multiple sclerosis, enrolled in a pregnancy study.

This clone was detected a few times. The chain couples TRBV6-1 to TRBJ2-1, with 7 bases matching TRBD1. The CDR3 is made up of 15 amino acids. J gave up 3 bases and V 8 bases, and 10 bases lay outside the gene matches. CDR1 is MNHNS and CDR2 is SASEGT in the germline V gene. The CDR3 sequence: CASVRGSPVYNEQFF. The CDR3 nucleotides read TGTGCCAGCGTCAGGGGGAGCCCAGTCTACAATGAGCAGTTCTTC.

This sequence joins TRBV4-1 and TRBJ2-5; weak D call: TRBD1 (6 bases). The CDR3 sequence is 16 residues long. The V end lost 1 base, the J end lost 1 base, and 13 bases lay between the germline ends. CDR1 is MGHRA and CDR2 is YSYEKL in the germline V gene. The CDR3 region is CASSQGQGIPQETQYF. The CDR3 coding sequence is TGCGCCAGCAGCCAAGGGCAGGGGATACCCCAAGAGACCCAGTACTTC.

This chain links TRBV2 with TRBJ2-1; 9 nucleotides agree with TRBD1. CDR1 SNHLY and CDR2 FYNNEI come from the germline V gene. This CDR3 region has 15 residues. The V gene end was trimmed by 6 bases and the J gene end by 7 bases; junction bases not matched to a gene: 10. This chain's CDR3 is CASSGRDRAGNEQFF. The CDR3 nucleotides read TGTGCCAGCAGCGGCCGGGACAGGGCGGGAAATGAGCAGTTCTTC.

The chain joins TRBV5-1 to TRBJ1-1; D gene ambiguous. CDR3 size: 14 residues. Germline values: CDR1 SGHRS, CDR2 YFSETQ. The V gene lost 4 bases and the J gene lost 8 bases, with 18 bases spanning the gap. CDR3 sequence: CASSLSEPNREAFF. CDR3 DNA: TGCGCCAGCAGCCTTTCCGAGCCTAACCGCGAAGCTTTCTTT.

The chain has TRBV19 and TRBJ1-2, with a weak D call TRBD1 (5 bases). Deletions cut 4 bases from V and 2 bases from J, with 11 bases between. In germline, CDR1 is LNHDA, CDR2 SQIVND (reference sequence). This CDR3 has 14 residues. Here the CDR3 DNA reads TGTGCCAGTAGTAGGGGCACGGAGAACTATGGCTACACCTTC. This encodes CASSRGTENYGYTF.

The chain couples TRBV28 to TRBJ2-2; D is perhaps TRBD1 (5 bases). V lost 10 bases to trimming and J lost 8 bases, with 14 bases between them. The V gene's germline CDR1 is MDHEN and CDR2 SYDVKM. The CDR3 has 12 amino acids. The CDR3 region has the DNA TGTGCCATCCAGGGCAGGGTGGGGGAGCTGTTTTTT. This gives the protein CAIQGRVGELFF.

This sequence joins TRBV12-5 and TRBJ1-5, with TRBD1 matching 8 bases. V lost 8 bases to trimming and J lost 5 bases; unmatched junction nucleotides: 8. The CDR3 runs to 14 residues. The V gene's germline CDR1 is LGHNT and CDR2 FRNRAP. The CDR3 coding sequence is TGTGCTAGTTCCCGGACAGGGATACATCAGCCCCAGCATTTT. This gives the protein CASSRTGIHQPQHF.

V and J are TRBV19 and TRBJ1-5; 8 bases are a match to TRBD1. With V trimmed by 3 bases and J by 6 bases, 7 bases remained unmatched. This CDR3 is 15 amino acids long. The germline V gene has CDR1 LNHDA and CDR2 SQIVND (reference sequence). The CDR3 DNA reads TGTGCCAGTAGTATGTGGCAGGGGGCGAGTCAGCCCCAGCATTTT. It yields the protein CASSMWQGASQPQHF.

This chain joins TRBV5-1 and TRBJ2-1; D gene unclear. CDR1 and CDR2 from the germline V gene are SGHRS and YFSETQ. Trimming left V 0 bases short and J 7 bases short, with 11 bases between. The CDR3 runs 14 residues. CDR3 sequence (DNA): TGCGCCAGCAGCTTGGAAAGGTCCGGGAATGAGCAGTTCTTC. This gives the protein CASSLERSGNEQFF.

This chain joins TRBV30 and TRBJ1-6, with D hard to call. The CDR3 runs 13 residues. V was pared by 0 bases and J by 8 bases, with 8 bases between. Germline V gene lookup returns CDR1 GTSNPN and CDR2 SVGIG (reference sequence). The CDR3 sequence is CAWSVAGDSPLHF. CDR3 bases: TGTGCCTGGAGTGTGGCCGGGGATTCACCCCTCCACTTT.